The sequence of this T cell receptor beta chain was determined in a study of T cells after posttransplantation cyclophosphamide. Study results and caveats: Recipient CMV seropositivity and CMV reactivation strongly tracked TRB clonality. TRB overlap between skin or GI tissue T cells and blood was limited.

Here immunoSEQ multiplex PCR was the method, and the copy in TCRdb shows in-frame clones only, minus some. The data show some 13,000 clones, none appearing only once, with roughly 25% held by the ten largest. CDR1 is SQVTM and CDR2 is ANQGSEA in the germline V gene. The CDR3 is made up of 16 amino acids. Between the trimmed V and J ends, which lost 4 bases and 0 bases, there was a span of 13 bases. This clone has at least ten counts. Its specificity is not known. Treatment was busulfan-fludarabine conditioning, a marrow graft, and cyclophosphamide on days +3 and +4. This TCR was recovered from a female patient in her forties who received an allogeneic stem cell transplant from a related donor, was CMV-positive, and had acute GVHD only. Some T cells may originate from the graft donor. This specimen consisted of PBMCs, obtained after allogeneic stem cell transplant with posttransplant cyclophosphamide. The V and J genes are TRBV29-1 and TRBJ2-6; tentative D call: TRBD2 (5 bases). The CDR3 protein is CSVVGPGSSGANVLTF. The CDR3 region has the DNA TGCAGCGTTGTGGGTCCTGGGAGCTCTGGGGCCAACGTCCTGACTTTC.